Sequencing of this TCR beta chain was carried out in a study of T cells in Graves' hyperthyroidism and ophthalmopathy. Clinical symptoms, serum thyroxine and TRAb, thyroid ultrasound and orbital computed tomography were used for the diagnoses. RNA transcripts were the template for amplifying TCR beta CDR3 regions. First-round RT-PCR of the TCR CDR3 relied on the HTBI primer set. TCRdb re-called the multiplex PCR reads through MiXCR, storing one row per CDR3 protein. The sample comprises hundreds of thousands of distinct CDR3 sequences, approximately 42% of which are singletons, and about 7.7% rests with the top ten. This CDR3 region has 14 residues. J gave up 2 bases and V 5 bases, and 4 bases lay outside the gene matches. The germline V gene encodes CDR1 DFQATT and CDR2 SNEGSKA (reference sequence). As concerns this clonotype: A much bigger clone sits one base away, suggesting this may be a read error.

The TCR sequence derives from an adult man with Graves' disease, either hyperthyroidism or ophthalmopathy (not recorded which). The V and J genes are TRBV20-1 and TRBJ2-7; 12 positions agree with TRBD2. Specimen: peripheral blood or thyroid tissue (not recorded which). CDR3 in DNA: TGCAGTGCTGGGCCTAGCGGGGGGGCCTACGAGCAGTACTTC. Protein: CSAGPSGGAYEQYF.